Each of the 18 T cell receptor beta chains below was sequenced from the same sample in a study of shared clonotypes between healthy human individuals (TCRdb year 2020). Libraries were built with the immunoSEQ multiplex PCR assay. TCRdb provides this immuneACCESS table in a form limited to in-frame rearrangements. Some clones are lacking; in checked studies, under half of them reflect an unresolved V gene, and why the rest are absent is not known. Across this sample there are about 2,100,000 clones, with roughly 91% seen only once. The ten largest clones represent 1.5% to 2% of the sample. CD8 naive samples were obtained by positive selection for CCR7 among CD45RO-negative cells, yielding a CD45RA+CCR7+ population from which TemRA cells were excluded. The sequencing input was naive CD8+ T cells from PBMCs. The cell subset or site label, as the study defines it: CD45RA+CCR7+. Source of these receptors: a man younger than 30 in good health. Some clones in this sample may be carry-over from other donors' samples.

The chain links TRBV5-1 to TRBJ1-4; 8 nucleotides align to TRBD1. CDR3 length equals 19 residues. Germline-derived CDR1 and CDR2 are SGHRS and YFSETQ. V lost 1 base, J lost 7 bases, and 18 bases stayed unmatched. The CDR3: CASSLFLPGGSMVGEKLFF. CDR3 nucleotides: TGCGCCAGCAGCTTGTTCTTGCCAGGGGGCTCCATGGTCGGTGAAAAACTGTTTTTT.

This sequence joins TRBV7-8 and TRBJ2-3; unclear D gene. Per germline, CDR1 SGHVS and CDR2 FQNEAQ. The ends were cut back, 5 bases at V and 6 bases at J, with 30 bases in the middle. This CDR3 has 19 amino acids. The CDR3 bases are TGTGCCAGCAGCCAAAACGTGAATGGTTGGTCGACGCCACCGGATACGCAGTATTTT. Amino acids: CASSQNVNGWSTPPDTQYF.

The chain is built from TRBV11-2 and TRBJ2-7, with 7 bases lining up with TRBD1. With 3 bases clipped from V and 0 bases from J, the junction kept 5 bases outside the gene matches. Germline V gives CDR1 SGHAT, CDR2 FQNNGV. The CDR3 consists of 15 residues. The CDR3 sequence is CASSFNRGYSYEQYF. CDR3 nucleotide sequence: TGTGCCAGCAGCTTTAACAGGGGTTACTCCTACGAGCAGTACTTC.

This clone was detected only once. Here the CDR3 reads CASSLATYSRGLGTEAFF. The CDR3 nucleotides are TGTGCCAGCAGTTTAGCGACCTACTCCAGGGGGCTGGGGACTGAAGCTTTCTTT. The rearrangement uses TRBV27 and TRBJ1-1, with TRBD1 matching over 8 bases. V lost 2 bases, J lost 5 bases, and 16 bases stayed unmatched. This CDR3 has 18 amino acids. Germline loops: CDR1 MNHEY, CDR2 SMNVEV (reference sequence).

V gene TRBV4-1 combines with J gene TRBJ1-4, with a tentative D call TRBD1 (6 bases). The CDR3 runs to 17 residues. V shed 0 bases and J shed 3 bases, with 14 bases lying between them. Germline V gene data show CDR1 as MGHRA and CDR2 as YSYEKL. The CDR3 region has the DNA TGCGCCAGCAGCCAAGATTGGGCAGGGGTTCCTAATGAAAAACTGTTTTTT. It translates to CASSQDWAGVPNEKLFF.

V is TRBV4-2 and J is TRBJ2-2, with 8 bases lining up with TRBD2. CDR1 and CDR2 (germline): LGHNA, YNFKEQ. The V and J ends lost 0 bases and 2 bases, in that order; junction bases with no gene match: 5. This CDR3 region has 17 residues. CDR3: CASSQDLGGANTGELFF. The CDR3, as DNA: TGTGCCAGCAGCCAAGATCTCGGGGGGGCTAACACCGGGGAGCTGTTTTTT.

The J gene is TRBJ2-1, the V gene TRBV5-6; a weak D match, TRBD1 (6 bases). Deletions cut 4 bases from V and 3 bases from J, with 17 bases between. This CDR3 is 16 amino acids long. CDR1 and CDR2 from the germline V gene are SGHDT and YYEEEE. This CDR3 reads CASSPPPDRLYNEQFF. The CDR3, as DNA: TGTGCCAGCAGCCCACCTCCGGACAGACTCTACAATGAGCAGTTCTTC.

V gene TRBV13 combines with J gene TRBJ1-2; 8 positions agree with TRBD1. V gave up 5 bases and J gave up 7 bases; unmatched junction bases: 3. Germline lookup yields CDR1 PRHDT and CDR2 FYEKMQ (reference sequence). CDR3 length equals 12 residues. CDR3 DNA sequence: TGTGCCAGCAGCGCAGACAGGGGTGGCTACACCTTC. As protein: CASSADRGGYTF. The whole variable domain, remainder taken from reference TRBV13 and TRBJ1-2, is AAGVIQSPRHLIKEKRETATLKCYPIPRHDTVYWYQQGPGQDPQFLISFYEKMQSDKGSIPDRFSAQQFSDYHSELNMSSLELGDSALYFCASSADRGGYTFGSGTRLTVV.

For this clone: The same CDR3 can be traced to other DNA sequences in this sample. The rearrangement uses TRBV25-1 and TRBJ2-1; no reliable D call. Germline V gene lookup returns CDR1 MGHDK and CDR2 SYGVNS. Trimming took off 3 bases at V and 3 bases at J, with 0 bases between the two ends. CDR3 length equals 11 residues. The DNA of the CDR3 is TGTGCCAGCAGTGACTACAATGAGCAGTTCTTC. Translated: CASSDYNEQFF.

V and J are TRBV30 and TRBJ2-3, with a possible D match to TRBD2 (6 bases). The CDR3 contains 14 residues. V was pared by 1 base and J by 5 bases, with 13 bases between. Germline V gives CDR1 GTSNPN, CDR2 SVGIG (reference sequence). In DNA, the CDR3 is TGTGCCTGGAGTGGCGGGGTGGGTGAAGATACGCAGTATTTT. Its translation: CAWSGGVGEDTQYF. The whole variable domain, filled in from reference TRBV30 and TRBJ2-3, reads SQTIHQWPATLVQPVGSPLSLECTVEGTSNPNLYWYRQAAGRGLQLLFYSVGIGQISSEVPQNLSASRPQDRQFILSSKKLLLSDSGFYLCAWSGGVGEDTQYFGPGTRLTVL.

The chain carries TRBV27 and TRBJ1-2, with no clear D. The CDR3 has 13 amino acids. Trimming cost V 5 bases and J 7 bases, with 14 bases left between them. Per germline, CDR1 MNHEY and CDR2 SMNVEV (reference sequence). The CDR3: CASSLSQNLGYTF. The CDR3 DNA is TGTGCCAGCAGTCTCTCACAGAATCTTGGCTACACCTTC.

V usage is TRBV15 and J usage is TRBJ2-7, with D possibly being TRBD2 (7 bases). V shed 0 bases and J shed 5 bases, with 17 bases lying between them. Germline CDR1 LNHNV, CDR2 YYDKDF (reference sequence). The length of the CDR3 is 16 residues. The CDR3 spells CATSRDLTRGAHEQYF. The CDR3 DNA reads TGTGCCACCAGCAGAGATCTTACCCGGGGGGCCCACGAGCAGTACTTC.

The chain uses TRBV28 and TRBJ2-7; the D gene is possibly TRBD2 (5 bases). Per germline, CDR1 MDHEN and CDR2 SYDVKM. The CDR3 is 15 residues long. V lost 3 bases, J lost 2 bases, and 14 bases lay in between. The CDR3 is CASSLPGEGTYEQYF. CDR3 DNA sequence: TGTGCCAGCAGTTTGCCAGGAGAGGGCACCTACGAGCAGTACTTC.

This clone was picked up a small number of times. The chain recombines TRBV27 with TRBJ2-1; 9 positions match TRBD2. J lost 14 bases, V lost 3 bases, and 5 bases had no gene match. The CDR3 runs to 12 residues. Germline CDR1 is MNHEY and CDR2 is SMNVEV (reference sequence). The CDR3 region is CASSFQREVEFF. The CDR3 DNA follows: TGTGCCAGCAGTTTCCAGCGGGAGGTGGAGTTCTTC.

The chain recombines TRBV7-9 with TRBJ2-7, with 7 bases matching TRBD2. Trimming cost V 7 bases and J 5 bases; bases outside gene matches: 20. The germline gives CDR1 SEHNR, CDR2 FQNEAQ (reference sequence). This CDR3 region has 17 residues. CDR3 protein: CASNPIMRGNGGHEQYF. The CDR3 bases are TGTGCCAGCAACCCCATCATGCGGGGGAACGGAGGCCACGAGCAGTACTTC.

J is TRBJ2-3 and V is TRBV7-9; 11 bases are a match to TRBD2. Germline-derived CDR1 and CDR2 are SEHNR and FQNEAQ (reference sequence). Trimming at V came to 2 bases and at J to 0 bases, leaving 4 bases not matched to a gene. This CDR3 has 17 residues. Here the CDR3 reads CASSLLAGGRSTDTQYF. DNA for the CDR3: TGTGCCAGCAGCTTACTAGCGGGAGGCCGAAGCACAGATACGCAGTATTTT.

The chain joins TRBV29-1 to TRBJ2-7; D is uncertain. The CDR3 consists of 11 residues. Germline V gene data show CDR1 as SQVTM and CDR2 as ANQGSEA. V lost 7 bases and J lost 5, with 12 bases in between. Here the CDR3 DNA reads TGCAGCGCAGTCGCATCGGACGAGCAGTACTTC. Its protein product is CSAVASDEQYF.

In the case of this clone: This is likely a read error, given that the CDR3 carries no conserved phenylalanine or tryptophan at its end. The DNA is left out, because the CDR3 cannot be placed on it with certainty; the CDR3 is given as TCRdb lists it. CDR3 sequence: CASSKRPGII. The rearrangement uses TRBV21-1 and TRBJ2-7; the table's D call, TRBD2, has no DNA check behind it. TRBV21-1 is recorded as a pseudogene. Counting both end residues, the CDR3 totals 10 amino acids.